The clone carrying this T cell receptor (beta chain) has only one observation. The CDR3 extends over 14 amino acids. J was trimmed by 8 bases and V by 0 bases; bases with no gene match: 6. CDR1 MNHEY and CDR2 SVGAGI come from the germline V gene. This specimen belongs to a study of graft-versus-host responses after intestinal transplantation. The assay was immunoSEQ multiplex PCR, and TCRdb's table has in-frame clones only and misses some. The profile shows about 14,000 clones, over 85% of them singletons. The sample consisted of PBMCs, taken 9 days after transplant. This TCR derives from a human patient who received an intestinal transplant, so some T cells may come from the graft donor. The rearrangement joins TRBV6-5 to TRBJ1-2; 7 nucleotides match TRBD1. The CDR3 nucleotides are TGTGCCAGCAGTTACTCGAAGGGGGCGGAAGGCTACACCTTC. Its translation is CASSYSKGAEGYTF.